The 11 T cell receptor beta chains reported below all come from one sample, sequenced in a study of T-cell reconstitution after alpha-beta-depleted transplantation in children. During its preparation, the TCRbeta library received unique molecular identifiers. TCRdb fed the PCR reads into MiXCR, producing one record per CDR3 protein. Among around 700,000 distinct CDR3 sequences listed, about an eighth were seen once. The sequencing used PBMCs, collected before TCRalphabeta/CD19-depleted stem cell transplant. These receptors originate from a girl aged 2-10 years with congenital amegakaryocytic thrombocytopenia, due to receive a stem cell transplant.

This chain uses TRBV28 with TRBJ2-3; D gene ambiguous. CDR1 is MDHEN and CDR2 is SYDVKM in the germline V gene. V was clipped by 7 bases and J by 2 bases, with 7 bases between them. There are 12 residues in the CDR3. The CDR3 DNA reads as TGTGCCAGCACCCGTGACACAGATACGCAGTATTTT. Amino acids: CASTRDTDTQYF. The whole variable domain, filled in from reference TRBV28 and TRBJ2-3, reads DVKVTQSSRYLVKRTGEKVFLECVQDMDHENMFWYRQDPGLGLRLIYFSYDVKMKEKGDIPEGYSVSREKKERFSLILESASTNQTSMYLCASTRDTDTQYFGPGTRLTVL.

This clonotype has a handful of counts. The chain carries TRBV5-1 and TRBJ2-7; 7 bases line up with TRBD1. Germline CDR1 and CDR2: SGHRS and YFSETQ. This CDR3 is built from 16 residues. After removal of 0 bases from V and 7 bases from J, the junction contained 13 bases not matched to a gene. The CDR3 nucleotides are TGCGCCAGCAGCTTGGCCAGTACAGGGGACCCGTTAGAGCAGTACTTC. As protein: CASSLASTGDPLEQYF.

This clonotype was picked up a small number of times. In nucleotides, the CDR3 is TGCAGTGCTAGACCTACACGGGACTATGGCTACACCTTC. It codes for CSARPTRDYGYTF. The chain recombines TRBV20-1 with TRBJ1-2, with unresolved D. Trimming cost V 2 bases and J 3 bases, with 10 bases left between them. The CDR3 consists of 13 residues. CDR1 is DFQATT, CDR2 SNEGSKA, per germline (reference sequence).

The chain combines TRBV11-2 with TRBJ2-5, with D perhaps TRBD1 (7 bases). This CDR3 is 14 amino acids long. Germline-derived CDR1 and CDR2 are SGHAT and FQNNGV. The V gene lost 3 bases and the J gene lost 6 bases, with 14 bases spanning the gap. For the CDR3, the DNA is TGTGCCAGCAGCTTTGTCCAGGGGGGACAGACCCAGTACTTC. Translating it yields CASSFVQGGQTQYF.

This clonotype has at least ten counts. The CDR3 loop is CSASGETQYF. The CDR3 DNA reads as TGCAGTGCAAGCGGCGAGACCCAGTACTTC. J is TRBJ2-5 and V is TRBV20-1, with D possibly matching TRBD2 (5 bases). The CDR3 runs to 10 residues. Trimming left V 6 bases short and J 5 bases short, with 7 bases between. From germline, CDR1 is DFQATT and CDR2 SNEGSKA (reference sequence).

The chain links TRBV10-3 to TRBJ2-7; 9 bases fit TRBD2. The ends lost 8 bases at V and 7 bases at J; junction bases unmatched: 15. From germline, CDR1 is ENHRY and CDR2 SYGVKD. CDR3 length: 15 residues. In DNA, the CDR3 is TGTGCCATCTCAGGGGGTCAGGCGGGAGGGCTGGAGCAGTACTTC. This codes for CAISGGQAGGLEQYF.

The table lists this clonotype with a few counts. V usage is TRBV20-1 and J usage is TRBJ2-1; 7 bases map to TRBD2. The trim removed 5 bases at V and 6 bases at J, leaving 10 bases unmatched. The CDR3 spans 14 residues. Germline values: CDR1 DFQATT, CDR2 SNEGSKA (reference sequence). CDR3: CSAGGVGLSNEQFF. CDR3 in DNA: TGCAGTGCTGGGGGGGTAGGCCTCAGCAATGAGCAGTTCTTC.

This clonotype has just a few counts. In DNA, the CDR3 is TGTGCCAGCAGCCAAGATAGCGGGAGTGGCACAGATACGCAGTATTTT. Translation gives CASSQDSGSGTDTQYF. The chain has TRBV14 and TRBJ2-3, with 9 bases that match TRBD2. The V gene's germline CDR1 is SGHDN and CDR2 FVKESK. The CDR3 runs 16 residues. J gave up 1 base and V 0 bases, and 2 bases lay outside the gene matches.

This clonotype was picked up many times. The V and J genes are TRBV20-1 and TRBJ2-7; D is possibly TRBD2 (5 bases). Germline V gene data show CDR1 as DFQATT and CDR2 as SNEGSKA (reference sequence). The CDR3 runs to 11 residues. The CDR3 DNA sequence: TGCAGCGGGGAGCATTCCTACGAGCAGTACTTC. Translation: CSGEHSYEQYF.

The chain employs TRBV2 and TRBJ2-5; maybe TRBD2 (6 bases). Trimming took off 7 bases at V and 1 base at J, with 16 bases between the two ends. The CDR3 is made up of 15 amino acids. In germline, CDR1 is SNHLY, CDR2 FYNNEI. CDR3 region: CASMREAPFQETQYF. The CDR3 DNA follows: TGTGCCAGCATGAGGGAGGCCCCCTTCCAAGAGACCCAGTACTTC.

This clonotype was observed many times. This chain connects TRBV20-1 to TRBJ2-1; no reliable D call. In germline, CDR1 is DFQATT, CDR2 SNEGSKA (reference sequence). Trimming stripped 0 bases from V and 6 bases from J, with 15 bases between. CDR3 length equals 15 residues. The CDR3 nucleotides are TGCAGTGCTAGAGATTGGGCGTCCAATTCCAATGAGCAGTTCTTC. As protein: CSARDWASNSNEQFF.